This T cell receptor (gamma chain) was recorded in a study of Vδ1+ human thymocytes (dated by TCRdb to the late 2010s). About the full investigation: As a data resource, the study described the mRNA-level TRG and TRD CDR3 repertoires found in highly purified Vdelta1+ thymocytes taken from young children. The multiplex-based CDR3 amplicon strategy had previously been validated against 5'RACE-based CDR3 amplicon generation methods. The paper's findings and limits, for the study overall: Because unexpected Vdelta2 sequences could lead to misinterpretation of bulk repertoire data, the authors recommended using highly purified populations and validating at the single-cell level. Although sort purity was high, approximately 18% of thymic TRD sequences were Vdelta2 (with a few Vdelta3), in contrast to the peripheral blood Vdelta1+ controls. Thymic TRG and TRD repertoires appeared highly polyclonal with Gaussian CDR3 length distributions, unlike oligoclonal peripheral blood repertoires. Many TRG clonotypes were found to be shared between donors (up to about 6.9x10^3), whereas TRD repertoires were found to be essentially private (max roughly 100 shared). Because no clustering by age or sex was seen, donors were not stratified by age or sex in the analyses.

Thymic samples were depleted of alphabeta T cells, then CD3+ TCRVdelta1+ TCRVdelta2- thymocytes were FACS-sorted. Sorted Vdelta1+ thymocyte purity ranged from roughly 98% to 99.6%. Thymic specimens were obtained from 8 paediatric patients, aged from roughly 5 days to 15 months, who were undergoing corrective cardiac surgery. Thymic tissue was dispersed and mononuclear cells isolated on a Histopaque-1077 density gradient. The staining antibodies were anti-TCRVdelta1 clone TS8.2, anti-TCRVdelta2 clone B6, anti-CD3 clone HIT3a and anti-TCRalphabeta clone IP26. RNA extraction was carried out with the RNeasy mini kit, and reverse transcription was then done using Superscript III. CDR3 amplicons were generated by multiplex PCR with pooled V-gene forward primers and a constant-region reverse primer carrying Illumina adaptor overhangs. After gel purification, the amplicons were indexed with Nextera index primers during seven to nine additional PCR cycles and then purified using AMPure XP beads. Sequencing of libraries was performed on an Illumina MiSeq using paired-end 250 bp reads, dual indexing and a roughly 20% PhiX spike-in. From the authors' description of their analysis: Reads were quality checked with FastQC, and TRG read pairs were merged with ea-utils fastq-join. IMGT/HighV-QUEST was used to annotate sequences, retaining only productive sequences with an unambiguous V-gene assignment, and each clonotype was defined by an identical CDR3 sequence. VDJtools 1.1.1, tcR 2.2.3, Treemap and vegan Shannon diversity in R 3.4.4 were used for downstream analysis. After TCRdb called clones again from the public reads with CATT, rows with identical DNA were merged. In this record, the V and J calls reflect TCRdb's handling and not the investigators' own analysis. In all, the sample holds 25,000 to 30,000 gamma-chain clones, and 15% to 25% of those were seen once. Under 2% of the sample goes to the ten largest clones.

This clone has a handful of counts. No antigen is known for it. No base quality values were provided; no much bigger clone lies one nucleotide off. The same CDR3 also results from other DNA sequences found in this sample. The CDR3, cysteine through phenylalanine, is 16 amino acids long. Just CDR3 DNA is preserved here, 48 bases in frame from base 1. Per the germline V gene (reference sequence), GITISATS is the CDR1 and ISYDGTV is the CDR2. For this chain, trimming is 0 bases at the V end and 3 bases at the J end, and the number of junction bases without a gene match is 7. The sample comprised Vdelta1+ gamma-delta thymocytes from the thymus. What the cell subset or site label conveys for this sample: FACS-sorted CD3+ TCRalphabeta- TCRVdelta1+ TCRVdelta2- thymocytes. The sequence was collected from a boy in the first two years of life who had congenital heart surgery. This chain joins TRGV9 to TRGJP1. The DNA sequence is given as TGTGCCTTGTGGGAGGTGCAAGGTGCCACTGGTTGGTTCAAGATATTT. Translated, this is CALWEVQGATGWFKIF.